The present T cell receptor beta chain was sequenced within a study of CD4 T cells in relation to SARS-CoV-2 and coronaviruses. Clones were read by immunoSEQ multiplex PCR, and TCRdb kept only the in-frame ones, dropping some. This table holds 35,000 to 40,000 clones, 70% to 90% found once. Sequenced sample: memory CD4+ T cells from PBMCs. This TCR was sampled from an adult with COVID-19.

DNA of the CDR3: TGTGCCAGCAGCTACAGGACTAGCGGGAGGCAAGAGACCCAGTACTTC. The encoded protein is CASSYRTSGRQETQYF. The genes are TRBV7-2 and TRBJ2-5; 14 positions match TRBD2. The CDR3 loop spans 16 amino acids. Trimming cost V 4 bases and J 2 bases; bases outside gene matches: 3. Germline CDR1 reads SGHTA; CDR2 reads FQGNSA. The full variable domain, in which reference TRBV7-2 and TRBJ2-5 provide the parts outside the CDR3, is GAGVSQSPSNKVTEKGKDVELRCDPISGHTALYWYRQSLGQGLEFLIYFQGNSAPDKSGLPSDRFSAERTGGSVSTLTIQRTQQEDSAVYLCASSYRTSGRQETQYFGPGTRLLVL.